The 29 T cell receptor beta chains given below trace back to one sample, sequenced in a study of blood T cells in healthy people across ages. The use of a sample-barcoded 5' primer and a J-beta primer mix characterized a second PCR of about 7 to 12 cycles. TCRdb reprocessed the 5' RACE reads with MiXCR, giving one entry per CDR3 protein. The profile covers about 510,000 distinct CDR3 sequences, with roughly a quarter appearing a single time and over 3.5% taken by the ten largest. The data were also submitted as part of a second study, on T cells of mothers and their children.

Specimen: blood. These receptors were taken from a boy younger than 10 in good health.

The V call is TRBV6-5, the J call TRBJ2-3, with D possibly TRBD1 on 6 matching bases. Germline loops: CDR1 MNHEY, CDR2 SVGAGI. V lost 6 bases and J 0 bases, leaving 13 bases between the germline ends. There are 15 residues in the CDR3. The chain's CDR3 is CASSTGQLSTDTQYF. CDR3 DNA: TGTGCCAGCAGCACAGGACAGCTCAGCACAGATACGCAGTATTTT.

The rearrangement joins TRBV7-8 to TRBJ2-3, with 8 bases matching TRBD1. The CDR3 is 17 amino acids. CDR1 and CDR2 (germline): SGHVS, FQNEAQ. V shed 5 bases and J 5 bases; nucleotides not matched to a gene: 15. The CDR3: CASSPNRIQGAKDTQYF. CDR3 nucleotide sequence: TGTGCCAGCAGCCCTAACCGAATCCAGGGGGCTAAAGATACGCAGTATTTT.

The J gene is TRBJ2-7, the V gene TRBV7-3, with 8 bases lining up with TRBD1. Trimming at V came to 5 bases and at J to 1 base, leaving 7 bases not matched to a gene. Germline CDR1 and CDR2: SGHTA and FQGTGA. This CDR3 is 15 amino acids long. This CDR3 reads CASSASGQGSYEQYF. The CDR3 DNA reads TGTGCCAGCAGCGCGTCCGGACAGGGTTCCTACGAGCAGTACTTC. The full variable domain, completed using reference TRBV7-3 and TRBJ2-7, is GAGVSQTPSNKVTEKGKYVELRCDPISGHTALYWYRQSLGQGPEFLIYFQGTGAADDSGLPNDRFFAVRPEGSVSTLKIQRTERGDSAVYLCASSASGQGSYEQYFGPGTRLTVT.

The V and J genes are TRBV27 and TRBJ2-3; TRBD1 matches 8 bases. V lost 5 bases to trimming and J lost 3 bases; unmatched junction nucleotides: 10. The CDR3 contains 16 residues. Germline V gives CDR1 MNHEY, CDR2 SMNVEV (reference sequence). The CDR3 region is CASSRNRGFWTDTQYF. CDR3 in DNA: TGTGCCAGCAGTCGCAACAGGGGGTTTTGGACAGATACGCAGTATTTT.

This CDR3 is CATSRLPTGRDDSPLHF. DNA of the CDR3: TGTGCCACCAGCAGACTCCCCACAGGGAGGGACGATTCACCCCTCCACTTT. V gene TRBV15 combines with J gene TRBJ1-6, with a possible D match to TRBD1 (6 bases). CDR1 and CDR2 (germline): LNHNV, YYDKDF (reference sequence). The ends were cut back, 2 bases at V and 8 bases at J, with 19 bases in the middle. The CDR3 is 17 residues long.

The V and J genes are TRBV5-1 and TRBJ2-4; maybe TRBD2 (5 bases). The CDR3 has 14 residues. The germline V and J ends were trimmed by 0 bases and 5 bases, with 9 bases remaining between them. Germline lookup yields CDR1 SGHRS and CDR2 YFSETQ. CDR3 residues: CASSLGASQNIQYF. As DNA, the CDR3 is TGCGCCAGCAGCTTGGGAGCTAGCCAAAACATTCAGTACTTC.

This chain uses TRBV29-1 with TRBJ2-1; D is perhaps TRBD1 (6 bases). Germline V gene data show CDR1 as SQVTM and CDR2 as ANQGSEA. CDR3 size: 19 residues. The V end lost 1 base, the J end lost 1 base, and 23 bases lay between the germline ends. For the CDR3, the DNA is TGCAGCGTTGAAGGCCTAGGGCTAGCTCAAAGGGGGTCCTACAATGAGCAGTTCTTC. It codes for CSVEGLGLAQRGSYNEQFF.

There are a few counts of this clonotype. The CDR3 DNA is TGTGCCACCAGTGATTACCAGGGAGCCGGCTACACCTTC. Encoded protein: CATSDYQGAGYTF. J is TRBJ1-2 and V is TRBV24-1, with a tentative D call TRBD1 (5 bases). CDR3 length: 13 residues. The germline V gene encodes CDR1 KGHDR and CDR2 SFDVKD. The V and J ends lost 2 bases and 8 bases respectively, with 11 bases between them.

This clonotype has more than one count but fewer than ten. The rearrangement links TRBV7-2 to TRBJ1-5; D unclear. The CDR3 contains 13 residues. CDR1 SGHTA and CDR2 FQGNSA come from the germline V gene. V lost 3 bases, J lost 4 bases, and 7 bases lay in between. The CDR3 DNA sequence: TGTGCCAGCAGCTTTAACCGAAATCAGCCCCAGCATTTT. Translating gives CASSFNRNQPQHF. The full variable domain, with the rest looked up from reference TRBV7-2 and TRBJ1-5, is GAGVSQSPSNKVTEKGKDVELRCDPISGHTALYWYRQSLGQGLEFLIYFQGNSAPDKSGLPSDRFSAERTGGSVSTLTIQRTQQEDSAVYLCASSFNRNQPQHFGDGTRLSIL.

This clonotype was picked up a small number of times. The junction and the germline gene differ at one end; a read error may be behind it. This chain joins TRBV7-8 and TRBJ2-7, with D tentatively TRBD1 (5 bases). The germline CDR1 and CDR2 sequences are SGHVS and FQNEAQ. The CDR3 sequence is 15 residues long. The CDR3 DNA is TGTGCCAGCAGCTTGGATCAAGGGCAGGGCCGTGTTTCCGACTTC. This translates into CASSLDQGQGRVSDF.

A few counts support this clonotype. V gene TRBV6-4 combines with J gene TRBJ2-3; D is possibly TRBD1 (6 bases). Germline V lookup: CDR1 MRHNA, CDR2 SNTAGT. Trimming left V 3 bases short and J 5 bases short, with 12 bases between. The CDR3 is 14 residues long. CDR3 bases: TGTGCCAGCAGTGATGGCAGGGGATTAGATACGCAGTATTTT. Its protein is CASSDGRGLDTQYF.

This clonotype came up a few times. The chain combines TRBV7-9 with TRBJ2-5; a possible D gene is TRBD2 (6 bases). The CDR3 covers 15 residues. Germline-derived CDR1 and CDR2 are SEHNR and FQNEAQ (reference sequence). V was cut by 5 bases and J by 0 bases, with 13 bases left in between. The chain's CDR3 is CASSLYSGNQETQYF. Written as DNA, the CDR3 is TGTGCCAGCAGCCTGTATAGCGGAAACCAAGAGACCCAGTACTTC.

This clonotype was counted a few times. The chain joins TRBV2 to TRBJ2-5, with TRBD2 matching over 7 bases. This CDR3 has 13 amino acids. Germline V gene sequence: CDR1 SNHLY, CDR2 FYNNEI. Trimming took 1 base from V and 7 from J; bases not matched to a gene: 3. The DNA of the CDR3 is TGTGCCAGCAGTGAAGGTGGCGGGGGGACCCAGTACTTC. Encoded protein: CASSEGGGGTQYF.

A word on this clonotype: A read error may produce the germline difference seen at one junction end. V usage is TRBV6-2 or TRBV6-3 and J usage is TRBJ2-3; the D is unclear. The germline gives CDR1 MNHEY, CDR2 SVGEGT. CDR3 size: 13 residues. CDR3 in amino acids: CARSDLELDTQYF. The DNA of the CDR3 is TGTGCCCGCAGCGACCTTGAGCTAGATACGCAGTATTTT.

The chain links TRBV7-3 to TRBJ2-5, with 7 bases fitting TRBD1. J lost 4 bases, V lost 1 base, and 6 bases had no gene match. The CDR3 spans 15 residues. Germline lookup yields CDR1 SGHTA and CDR2 FQGTGA. As DNA, the CDR3 is TGTGCCAGCAGCTTAAGACAGGGATGGGGAGAGACCCAGTACTTC. Translated: CASSLRQGWGETQYF.

The gene calls are TRBV5-1 and TRBJ2-4; D remains unclear. The CDR3 contains 15 residues. V was cut by 1 base and J by 2 bases, with 10 bases left in between. CDR1 and CDR2 (germline): SGHRS, YFSETQ. The CDR3 bases are TGCGCCAGCAGCTTGAATGGGAATTCCAAAAACATTCAGTACTTC. This codes for CASSLNGNSKNIQYF.

The CDR3 region is CSAWTGSDHGYTF. CDR3 nucleotides: TGCAGTGCTTGGACAGGGTCCGACCATGGCTACACCTTC. The chain uses TRBV20-1 and TRBJ1-2, with 8 bases aligning to TRBD1. Germline CDR1 is DFQATT and CDR2 is SNEGSKA (reference sequence). There are 13 residues in the CDR3. Losses at the gene ends were 5 bases for V and 6 bases for J; bases not matched to a gene: 8.

This clonotype turned up a few times. J is TRBJ2-5 and V is TRBV7-6; possibly TRBD2 for D (5 bases). V lost 5 bases, J lost 5 bases, and 9 bases lay in between. The germline V gene encodes CDR1 SGHVS and CDR2 FNYEAQ. The CDR3 has 12 amino acids. CDR3 sequence: CASSPVAETQYF. For the CDR3, the DNA is TGTGCCAGCAGCCCCGTAGCGGAGACCCAGTACTTC.

This clonotype appeared a few times. This chain uses TRBV7-9 with TRBJ1-4; TRBD1 agrees at 9 bases. This CDR3 has 16 residues. Per germline, CDR1 SEHNR and CDR2 FQNEAQ (reference sequence). The V gene end was trimmed by 5 bases and the J gene end by 7 bases; junction bases not matched to a gene: 11. Here the CDR3 DNA reads TGTGCCAGCAGCGATTCCGGGACAGGGTTTATTGAAAAACTGTTTTTT. It is translated as CASSDSGTGFIEKLFF.

This sequence joins TRBV4-1 and TRBJ1-4; 7 bases match TRBD1. CDR3 length: 18 amino acids. The trim removed 4 bases at V and 3 bases at J, leaving 14 bases unmatched. Germline-derived CDR1 and CDR2 are MGHRA and YSYEKL. In DNA, the CDR3 is TGCGCCAGCAGCCTCCAGGGACAGATATACATGTCTAATGAAAAACTGTTTTTT. Residues: CASSLQGQIYMSNEKLFF.

V gene TRBV9 combines with J gene TRBJ2-1; the match to TRBD2 covers 9 bases. Trimming took 0 bases from V and 0 from J; bases not matched to a gene: 4. Germline-derived CDR1 and CDR2 are SGDLS and YYNGEE. The CDR3 runs to 17 residues. The chain's CDR3 is CASSVGLAVSSYNEQFF. CDR3 DNA sequence: TGTGCCAGCAGCGTAGGACTAGCGGTTTCCTCCTACAATGAGCAGTTCTTC.

This clonotype was recorded a few times. The chain links TRBV10-3 to TRBJ1-4, with 7 bases fitting TRBD1. This CDR3 spans 14 amino acids. CDR1 and CDR2 (germline): ENHRY, SYGVKD. V lost 5 bases, J lost 4 bases, and 4 bases stayed unmatched. The CDR3 loop is CAISQGTDNEKLFF. The CDR3 DNA sequence: TGTGCCATCAGTCAAGGGACAGATAATGAAAAACTGTTTTTT.

This sequence joins TRBV29-1 and TRBJ1-1, with D possibly being TRBD1 (5 bases). V gave up 2 bases and J gave up 4 bases, with 11 bases separating them. Germline CDR1 SQVTM, CDR2 ANQGSEA. The CDR3 spans 13 residues. The CDR3 sequence: CSVEPGFGTEAFF. The CDR3 nucleotides read TGCAGCGTTGAACCAGGGTTTGGCACTGAAGCTTTCTTT.

The V and J genes are TRBV5-1 and TRBJ1-6, with TRBD1 identical over 7 bases. Germline loops: CDR1 SGHRS, CDR2 YFSETQ. There are 17 residues in the CDR3. J gave up 8 bases and V 0 bases, and 11 bases lay outside the gene matches. The CDR3 reads CASSLERTGSGYSPLHF. In DNA, the CDR3 is TGCGCCAGCAGCTTGGAACGGACAGGATCGGGTTATTCACCCCTCCACTTT.

This clonotype was seen ten or more times. This chain joins TRBV6-1 and TRBJ2-5; weak D call: TRBD2 (7 bases). Germline V gene lookup returns CDR1 MNHNS and CDR2 SASEGT. The CDR3 length is 17 residues. V was pared by 7 bases and J by 5 bases, with 26 bases between. DNA for the CDR3: TGTGCCAGCATCTTCCCAAGTAGGGGGGGGCCTTCGGAGACCCAGTACTTC. This gives the protein CASIFPSRGGPSETQYF.

The chain couples TRBV18 to TRBJ2-7; 15 bases are a match to TRBD2. The assigned J gene may be wrong: the sequence end matches TRBJ2-1 better. Germline lookup yields CDR1 KGHSH and CDR2 LQKENI. This CDR3 is built from 15 residues. The CDR3: CASSSGTSGGIQQFF. CDR3 DNA: TGTGCCAGCTCATCCGGGACTAGCGGGGGGATCCAGCAGTTCTTC.

Only a few counts were recorded for this clonotype. The chain employs TRBV15 and TRBJ1-6; TRBD1 matches 7 bases. Germline V gene sequence: CDR1 LNHNV, CDR2 YYDKDF (reference sequence). CDR3 length: 15 residues. V gave up 5 bases and J gave up 7 bases; unmatched junction bases: 8. The CDR3 loop is CATSRLGDSNSPLHF. The DNA for the CDR3 is TGTGCCACCAGCCGTTTAGGGGACAGCAATTCACCCCTCCACTTT.

The CDR3 is CAWSLAPQGVNEKLFF. CDR3 coding DNA: TGTGCCTGGAGTCTTGCCCCACAGGGAGTAAATGAAAAACTGTTTTTT. J is TRBJ1-4 and V is TRBV30, with D maybe TRBD1 (6 bases). This CDR3 is built from 16 residues. Germline V gives CDR1 GTSNPN, CDR2 SVGIG (reference sequence). Trimming shortened V by 2 bases and J by 5 bases, and 18 bases separated the two germline ends.

The chain joins TRBV6-6 to TRBJ2-4; D is undetermined. The germline V gene encodes CDR1 MNHNY and CDR2 SVGAGI (reference sequence). This CDR3 comprises 14 residues. Between the trimmed V and J ends, which lost 8 bases and 1 base, there was a span of 12 bases. CDR3 loop: CASVSGMAKNIQYF. The CDR3 region has the DNA TGTGCCAGCGTATCGGGCATGGCCAAAAACATTCAGTACTTC.